This TCR beta chain appears in the sequencing data of a study of blood T cell repertoires in COVID-19. Sequencing used immunoSEQ multiplex PCR; TCRdb keeps in-frame clones, though not all of them. Among roughly 200,000 clones listed, roughly 83% were seen once. Germline V gene data show CDR1 as SGHKS and CDR2 as YYEKEE (reference sequence). The CDR3 extends over 16 amino acids. The trim removed 4 bases at V and 6 bases at J, leaving 10 bases unmatched. Participants had their cohort set by participant-reported clinical history. Material for sequencing was PBMCs or T cells enriched from blood (not recorded which). The receptor comes from a man aged 40-50 years with acute COVID-19. The rearrangement uses TRBV5-5 and TRBJ2-2; 9 bases align to TRBD2. The CDR3, as DNA: TGTGCCAGCAGCCCCGAGGCGGGAGGGATCTCCGGGGAGCTGTTTTTT. Protein sequence: CASSPEAGGISGELFF.